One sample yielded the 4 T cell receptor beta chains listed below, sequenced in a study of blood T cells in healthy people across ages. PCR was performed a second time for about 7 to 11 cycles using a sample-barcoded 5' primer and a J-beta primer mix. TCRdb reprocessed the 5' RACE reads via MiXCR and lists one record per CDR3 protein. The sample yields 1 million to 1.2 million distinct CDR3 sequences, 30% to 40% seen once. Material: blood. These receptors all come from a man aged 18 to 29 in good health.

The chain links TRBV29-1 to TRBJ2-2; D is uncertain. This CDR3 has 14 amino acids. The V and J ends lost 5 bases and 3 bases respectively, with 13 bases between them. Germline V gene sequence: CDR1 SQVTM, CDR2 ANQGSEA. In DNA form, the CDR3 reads TGCAGCGTTCGTGGCCTTTTAGACACCGGGGAGCTGTTTTTT. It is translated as CSVRGLLDTGELFF.

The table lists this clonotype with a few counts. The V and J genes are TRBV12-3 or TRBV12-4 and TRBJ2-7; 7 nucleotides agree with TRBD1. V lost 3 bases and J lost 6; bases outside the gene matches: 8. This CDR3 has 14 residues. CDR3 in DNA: TGTGCCAGCAGTTTGGGACAGAGAGATCGCGAGCAGTACTTC. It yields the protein CASSLGQRDREQYF.

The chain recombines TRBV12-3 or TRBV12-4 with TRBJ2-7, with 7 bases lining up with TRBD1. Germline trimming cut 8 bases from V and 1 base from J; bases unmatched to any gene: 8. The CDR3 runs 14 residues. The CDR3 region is CASCRGQSSYEQYF. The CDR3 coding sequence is TGTGCCAGCTGCAGGGGACAGAGTTCCTACGAGCAGTACTTC.

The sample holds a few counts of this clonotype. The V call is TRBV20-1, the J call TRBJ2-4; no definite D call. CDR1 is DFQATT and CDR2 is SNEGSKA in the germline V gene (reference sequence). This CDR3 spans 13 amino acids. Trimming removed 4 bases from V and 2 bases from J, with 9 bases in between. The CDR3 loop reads CSANDIPKNIQYF. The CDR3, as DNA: TGCAGTGCTAACGACATACCCAAAAACATTCAGTACTTC.